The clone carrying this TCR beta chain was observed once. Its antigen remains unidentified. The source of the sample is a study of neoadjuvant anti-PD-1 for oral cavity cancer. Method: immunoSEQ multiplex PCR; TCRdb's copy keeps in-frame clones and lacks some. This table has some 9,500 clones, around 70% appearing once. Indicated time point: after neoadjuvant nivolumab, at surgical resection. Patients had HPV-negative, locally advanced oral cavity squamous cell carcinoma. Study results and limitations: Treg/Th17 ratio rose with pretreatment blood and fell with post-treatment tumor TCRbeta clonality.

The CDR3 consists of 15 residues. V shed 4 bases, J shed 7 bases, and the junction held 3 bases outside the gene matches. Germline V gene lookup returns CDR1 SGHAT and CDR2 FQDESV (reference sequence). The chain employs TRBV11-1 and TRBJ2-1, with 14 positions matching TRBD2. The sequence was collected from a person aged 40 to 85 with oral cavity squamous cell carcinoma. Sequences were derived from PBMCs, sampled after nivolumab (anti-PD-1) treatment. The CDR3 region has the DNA TGTGCCAGCAGCTCAGGACTAGCGGGGGGAAATGAGCAGTTCTTC. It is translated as CASSSGLAGGNEQFF.